The 20 T cell receptor beta chains reported below all come from one sample, sequenced in a study of T cells in localized non-small cell lung cancer. The method was immunoSEQ multiplex PCR; TCRdb's version includes in-frame clones alone and lacks a portion of them. The sample lists about 33,000 clones; 87% were seen once. Sample: peripheral blood mononuclear cells, taken before any cancer treatment. All receptors come from a man aged 35-75 years with stage III lung adenocarcinoma.

This chain links TRBV7-2 with TRBJ1-1; D is uncertain. The CDR3 runs 13 residues. CDR1 and CDR2 (germline): SGHTA, FQGNSA. V shed 6 bases and J shed 5 bases, with 13 bases lying between them. The chain's CDR3 is CASSLVRGTEAFF. CDR3 nucleotides: TGTGCCAGCAGTCTAGTCCGGGGAACTGAAGCTTTCTTT.

This clone was counted a few times. This chain links TRBV2 with TRBJ1-2, with D perhaps TRBD1 (5 bases). This CDR3 region has 14 residues. V was cut by 6 bases and J by 4 bases, with 15 bases left in between. Germline CDR1 is SNHLY and CDR2 is FYNNEI. The CDR3 DNA is TGTGCCAGCAGCTCCTATGGGACGGTCTATGGCTACACCTTC. It encodes CASSSYGTVYGYTF.

As regards this clone: At one end, the junction sequence differs from germline, possibly due to a read error. V gene TRBV7-3 combines with J gene TRBJ1-1; no definite D call. In germline, CDR1 is SGHTA, CDR2 FQGTGA. The CDR3 sequence is 13 residues long. CDR3 in DNA: TGTGCCAGCAGCATAACAGTGAACACTGAAGCTTTCTTT. Protein sequence: CASSITVNTEAFF.

This chain joins TRBV29-1 and TRBJ2-7, with D hard to call. There are 12 residues in the CDR3. Germline lookup yields CDR1 SQVTM and CDR2 ANQGSEA. Between the trimmed V and J ends, which lost 4 bases and 6 bases, there was a span of 13 bases. The CDR3 coding sequence is TGCAGCGTTGCAGAGACAATGTTCGAGCAGTACTTC. It translates to CSVAETMFEQYF.

This chain joins TRBV19 and TRBJ2-7, with D perhaps matching TRBD1 or TRBD2 (6 bases each). The CDR3 spans 14 residues. CDR1 and CDR2 (germline): LNHDA, SQIVND (reference sequence). The V end was cut by 6 bases, the J end by 2 bases, with 14 bases between. This CDR3 reads CASRKQGGAYEQYF. The CDR3, as DNA: TGTGCCAGTAGGAAACAGGGAGGTGCCTACGAGCAGTACTTC. The full variable domain, its missing parts supplied by reference TRBV19 and TRBJ2-7, is DGGITQSPKYLFRKEGQNVTLSCEQNLNHDAMYWYRQDPGQGLRLIYYSQIVNDFQKGDIAEGYSVSREKKESFPLTVTSAQKNPTAFYLCASRKQGGAYEQYFGPGTRLTVT.

V usage is TRBV6-1 and J usage is TRBJ2-1, with 7 bases aligning to TRBD1. Per the germline V gene, CDR1 is MNHNS and CDR2 is SASEGT. The CDR3 contains 15 residues. With 4 bases clipped from V and 7 bases from J, the junction kept 10 bases outside the gene matches. Here the CDR3 DNA reads TGTGCCAGCAGTGTAGTAGGGGGCGCTTCGAATGAGCAGTTCTTC. Translation: CASSVVGGASNEQFF.

The chain carries TRBV4-3 and TRBJ2-2; 7 nucleotides align to TRBD1. Trimming removed 4 bases from V and 6 bases from J; junction bases left unmatched: 8. The CDR3 sequence is 15 residues long. CDR1 is LGHNA and CDR2 is YSLEER in the germline V gene. The CDR3 sequence is CASSPQATGAGELFF. The CDR3 DNA reads as TGCGCCAGCAGCCCACAGGCAACAGGGGCCGGGGAGCTGTTTTTT.

The count of this clone is one. This rearrangement joins TRBV7-2 to TRBJ2-1; TRBD2 might be the D (6 bases). Trimming cost V 4 bases and J 4 bases, with 14 bases left between them. CDR3 length equals 15 residues. Germline V lookup: CDR1 SGHTA, CDR2 FQGNSA. CDR3 loop: CASSSGTSKYNEQFF. The CDR3, as DNA: TGTGCCAGCAGCTCGGGGACTTCCAAGTACAATGAGCAGTTCTTC.

The rearrangement uses TRBV27 and TRBJ1-5; tentatively, D is TRBD1 (5 bases). The ends were cut back, 4 bases at V and 2 bases at J, with 12 bases in the middle. The CDR3 is made up of 15 amino acids. CDR1 MNHEY and CDR2 SMNVEV come from the germline V gene (reference sequence). CDR3 sequence: CASSYSPRGNQPQHF. CDR3 sequence (DNA): TGTGCCAGCAGTTATTCACCCAGGGGCAATCAGCCCCAGCATTTT.

The chain couples TRBV5-1 to TRBJ1-6; TRBD1 matches 9 bases. This CDR3 region has 15 residues. CDR1 and CDR2 from the germline V gene are SGHRS and YFSETQ. Germline trimming cut 3 bases from V and 4 bases from J; bases unmatched to any gene: 2. CDR3 bases: TGCGCCAGCAGCTCCGGACAGGGGTATAATTCACCCCTCCACTTT. Amino acid sequence: CASSSGQGYNSPLHF.

The genes are TRBV6-1 and TRBJ2-1, with D possibly TRBD2 on 7 matching bases. The CDR3 runs to 13 residues. Germline V gives CDR1 MNHNS, CDR2 SASEGT. The germline V and J ends were trimmed by 10 bases and 13 bases, with 23 bases remaining between them. CDR3 sequence reads: CATKVGGGLAQFF. CDR3 nucleotides: TGTGCCACCAAGGTGGGGGGGGGCCTGGCCCAGTTCTTC.

The chain couples TRBV2 to TRBJ2-2; 10 bases agree with TRBD2. The germline CDR1 and CDR2 sequences are SNHLY and FYNNEI. CDR3 size: 17 residues. Trimming removed 7 bases from V and 0 bases from J; junction bases left unmatched: 8. The CDR3 reads CASIRLAGSSNTGELFF. DNA for the CDR3: TGTGCCAGCATTCGACTAGCGGGCTCTTCGAACACCGGGGAGCTGTTTTTT. The full variable domain, rest sourced from reference TRBV2 and TRBJ2-2, is EPEVTQTPSHQVTQMGQEVILRCVPISNHLYFYWYRQILGQKVEFLVSFYNNEISEKSEIFDDQFSVERPDGSNFTLKIRSTKLEDSAMYFCASIRLAGSSNTGELFFGEGSRLTVL.

The V call is TRBV18, the J call TRBJ2-3; 15 bases agree with TRBD2. This CDR3 is built from 18 residues. V lost 0 bases, J lost 4 bases, and 5 bases stayed unmatched. Germline V CDR1 and CDR2: KGHSH, LQKENI. CDR3 residues: CASSPPGLAGGRPDTQYF. The CDR3 nucleotides read TGTGCCAGCTCACCACCCGGACTAGCGGGGGGGCGGCCAGATACGCAGTATTTT.

The V call is TRBV7-9, the J call TRBJ2-6, with 9 nucleotides matching TRBD1. The CDR3 totals 17 residues. Trimming cost V 5 bases and J 0 bases; bases outside gene matches: 5. CDR1 and CDR2 from the germline V gene are SEHNR and FQNEAQ (reference sequence). The CDR3 loop is CASSRQGGSSGANVLTF. In DNA form, the CDR3 reads TGTGCCAGCAGCCGACAGGGGGGGAGCTCTGGGGCCAACGTCCTGACTTTC.

This chain connects TRBV28 to TRBJ1-2, with D tentatively TRBD1 (6 bases). The CDR3 consists of 16 residues. CDR1 is MDHEN and CDR2 is SYDVKM in the germline V gene. V shed 5 bases and J shed 4 bases, with 20 bases lying between them. CDR3 region: CASSPTLGGTIYGYTF. CDR3 coding DNA: TGTGCCAGCAGTCCTACTTTAGGCGGGACAATCTATGGCTACACCTTC.

This sequence joins TRBV6-5 and TRBJ1-1; D is ambiguous. Trimming took off 6 bases at V and 0 bases at J, with 8 bases between the two ends. The CDR3 covers 13 residues. Germline CDR1 is MNHEY and CDR2 is SVGAGI. The CDR3 nucleotides are TGTGCCAGCAGGGGCCTGCTGAACACTGAAGCTTTCTTT. Residues: CASRGLLNTEAFF.

V is TRBV4-1 and J is TRBJ2-7; a weak D match, TRBD1 (6 bases). V lost 0 bases, J lost 2 bases, and 17 bases lay in between. CDR3 length equals 17 residues. The germline gives CDR1 MGHRA, CDR2 YSYEKL. The CDR3 here is CASSQEVPGHSTYEQYF. The CDR3 DNA follows: TGCGCCAGCAGCCAAGAGGTGCCGGGACACAGTACCTACGAGCAGTACTTC.

Here the CDR3 DNA reads TGTGCCAGCAGTTTATCTTCATCCGGGACAGGGGGGGGTGACTATGGCTACACCTTC. Amino acid sequence: CASSLSSSGTGGGDYGYTF. The chain uses TRBV27 and TRBJ1-2; 11 nucleotides line up with TRBD1. CDR1 is MNHEY, CDR2 SMNVEV, per germline (reference sequence). The CDR3 runs 19 residues. V was pared by 0 bases and J by 3 bases, with 12 bases of the junction left unmatched.

The rearrangement uses TRBV28 and TRBJ1-6; a weak D match, TRBD1 (6 bases). From germline, CDR1 is MDHEN and CDR2 SYDVKM. V lost 1 base and J lost 6, with 13 bases in between. The length of the CDR3 is 16 residues. The CDR3 region has the DNA TGTGCCAGCAGTTTATTGGCGGGACAAATTAATTCACCCCTCCACTTT. This sequence encodes CASSLLAGQINSPLHF. Drawing the rest from reference TRBV28 and TRBJ1-6, the complete variable domain is DVKVTQSSRYLVKRTGEKVFLECVQDMDHENMFWYRQDPGLGLRLIYFSYDVKMKEKGDIPEGYSVSREKKERFSLILESASTNQTSMYLCASSLLAGQINSPLHFGNGTRLTVT.

The chain joins TRBV5-4 to TRBJ1-1; D gene ambiguous. CDR3 length: 14 amino acids. V lost 6 bases and J lost 5, with 17 bases in between. Looked up from germline, CDR1 is SGHNT and CDR2 is YYREEE (reference sequence). CDR3 nucleotides: TGTGCCAGCACACCCGACCAGAGAAGGACTGAAGCTTTCTTT. It specifies CASTPDQRRTEAFF.